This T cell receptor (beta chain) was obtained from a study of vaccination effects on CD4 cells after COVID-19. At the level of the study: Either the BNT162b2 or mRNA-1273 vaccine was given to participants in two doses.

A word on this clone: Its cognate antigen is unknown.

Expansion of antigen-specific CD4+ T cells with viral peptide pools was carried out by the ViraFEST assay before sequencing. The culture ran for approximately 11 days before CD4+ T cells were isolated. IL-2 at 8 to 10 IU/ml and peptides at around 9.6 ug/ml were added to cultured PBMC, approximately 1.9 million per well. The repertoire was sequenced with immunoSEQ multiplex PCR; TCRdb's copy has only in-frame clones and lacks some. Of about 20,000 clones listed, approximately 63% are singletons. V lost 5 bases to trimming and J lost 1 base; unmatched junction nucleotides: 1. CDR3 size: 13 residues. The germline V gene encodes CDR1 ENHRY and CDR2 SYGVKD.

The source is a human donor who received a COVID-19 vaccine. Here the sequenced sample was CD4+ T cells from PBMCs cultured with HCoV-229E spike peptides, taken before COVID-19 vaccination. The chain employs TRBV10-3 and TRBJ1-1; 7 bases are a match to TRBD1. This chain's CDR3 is CAISPGGNTEAFF. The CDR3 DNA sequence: TGTGCCATCAGTCCAGGGGGGAACACTGAAGCTTTCTTT.